This paragraph covers one TCR beta chain sequence. These data are taken from a study of blood T cell repertoires in COVID-19. Study background: Spain, Italy and the United States supplied samples that represented acute and convalescent COVID-19. Nucleic acid was either cDNA or gDNA, and it came from T cells, B-cell-depleted T cells, or PBMCs.

The table came from immunoSEQ multiplex PCR; TCRdb's copy has only in-frame clones and leaves some out. This sample has about 70,000 clones, with around 80% found just once. CDR3 length: 14 amino acids. Germline V gene data show CDR1 as MNHEY and CDR2 as SMNVEV (reference sequence). The trim removed 5 bases at V and 4 bases at J, leaving 4 bases unmatched. The V call is TRBV27, the J call TRBJ1-1, with 10 nucleotides matching TRBD1. Sequences were obtained from peripheral blood. The origin of this receptor is a man in his 70s who had recovered from COVID-19. CDR3 sequence reads: CASSTRTGGTEAFF. In DNA, the CDR3 is TGTGCCAGCAGTACCCGGACAGGGGGCACTGAAGCTTTCTTT.